This T cell receptor (beta chain) was obtained from a study of cytotoxic CD8 clonotypes in ibrutinib-treated CLL. Sequencing was performed with immunoSEQ multiplex PCR; in TCRdb, only in-frame clones are kept and a portion is missing. Counted here are 52,000 or so clones, 50% to 60% occurring once; the ten biggest clones make up roughly a quarter. Looked up from germline, CDR1 is LNHDA and CDR2 is SQIVND (reference sequence). V was clipped by 3 bases and J by 2 bases, with 12 bases between them. The CDR3 consists of 15 residues. Study-wide points: The study found clonality rose at ibrutinib response, then fell toward baseline at progression.

Note on this clone: Its target is not known.

The V call is TRBV19, the J call TRBJ2-3, with a weak D call TRBD2 (5 bases). The source is a human donor with chronic lymphocytic leukemia. Sequencing was performed on PBMCs, taken at disease progression, from a patient treated with ibrutinib. CDR3 DNA sequence: TGTGCCAGTAGTATCACGAGACTACCCACAGATACGCAGTATTTT. Amino acids: CASSITRLPTDTQYF.